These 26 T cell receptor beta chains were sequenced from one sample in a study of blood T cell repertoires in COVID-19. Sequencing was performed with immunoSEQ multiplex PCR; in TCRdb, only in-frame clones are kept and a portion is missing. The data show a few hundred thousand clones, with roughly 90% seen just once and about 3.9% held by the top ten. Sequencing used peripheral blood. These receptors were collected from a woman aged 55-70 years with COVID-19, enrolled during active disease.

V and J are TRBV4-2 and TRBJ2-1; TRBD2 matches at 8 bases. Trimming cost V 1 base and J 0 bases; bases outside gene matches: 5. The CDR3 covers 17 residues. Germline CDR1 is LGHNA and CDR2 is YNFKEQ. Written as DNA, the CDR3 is TGTGCCAGCAGCCAAGCCATAGCGGGGAGCTCCTACAATGAGCAGTTCTTC. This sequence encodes CASSQAIAGSSYNEQFF.

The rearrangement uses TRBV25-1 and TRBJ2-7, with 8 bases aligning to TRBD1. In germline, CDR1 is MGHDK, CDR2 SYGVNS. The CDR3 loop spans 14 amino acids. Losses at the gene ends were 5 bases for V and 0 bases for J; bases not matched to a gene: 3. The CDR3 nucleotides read TGTGCCAGCAGTTCGGGACAGGTCTCCTACGAGCAGTACTTC. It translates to CASSSGQVSYEQYF.

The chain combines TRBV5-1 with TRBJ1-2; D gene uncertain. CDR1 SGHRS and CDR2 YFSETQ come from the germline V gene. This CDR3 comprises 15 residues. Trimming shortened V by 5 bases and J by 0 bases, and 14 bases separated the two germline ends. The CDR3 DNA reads TGCGCCAGCAGACTCGAATCGGGAGCTAACTATGGCTACACCTTC. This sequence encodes CASRLESGANYGYTF.

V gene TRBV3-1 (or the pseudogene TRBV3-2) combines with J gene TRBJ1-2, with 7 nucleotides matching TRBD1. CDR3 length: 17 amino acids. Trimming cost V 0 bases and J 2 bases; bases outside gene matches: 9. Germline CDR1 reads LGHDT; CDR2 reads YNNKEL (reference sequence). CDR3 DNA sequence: TGTGCCAGCAGCCAAGACCCCAGACAGGGTCGGAACTATGGCTACACCTTC. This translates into CASSQDPRQGRNYGYTF.

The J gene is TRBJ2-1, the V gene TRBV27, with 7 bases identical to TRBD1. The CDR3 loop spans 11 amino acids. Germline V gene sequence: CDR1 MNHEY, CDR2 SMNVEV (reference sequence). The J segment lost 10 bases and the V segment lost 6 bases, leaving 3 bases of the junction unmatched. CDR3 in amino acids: CASRGGREQFF. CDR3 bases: TGTGCCAGCAGAGGGGGCAGAGAGCAGTTCTTC.

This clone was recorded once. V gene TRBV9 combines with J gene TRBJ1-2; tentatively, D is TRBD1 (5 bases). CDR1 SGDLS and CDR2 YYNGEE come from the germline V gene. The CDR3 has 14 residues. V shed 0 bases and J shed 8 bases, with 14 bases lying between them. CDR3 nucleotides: TGTGCCAGCAGCGTAGAGGGGAAAATGAGGGGCTACACCTTC. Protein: CASSVEGKMRGYTF.

CDR3 in amino acids: CASRAGYNEQFF. The CDR3 DNA is TGTGCCAGCAGAGCAGGCTACAATGAGCAGTTCTTC. The chain combines TRBV6-5 with TRBJ2-1; no clear D gene. The CDR3 is made up of 12 amino acids. Germline V lookup: CDR1 MNHEY, CDR2 SVGAGI. With 6 bases removed from V and 3 bases from J, the gap between germline ends came to 6 bases.

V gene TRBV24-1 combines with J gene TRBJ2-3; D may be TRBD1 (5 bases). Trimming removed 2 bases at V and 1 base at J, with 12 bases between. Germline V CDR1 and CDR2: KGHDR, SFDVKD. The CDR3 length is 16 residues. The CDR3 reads CATSDSSLQGTDTQYF. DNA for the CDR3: TGTGCCACCAGTGATTCATCTCTACAGGGCACAGATACGCAGTATTTT.

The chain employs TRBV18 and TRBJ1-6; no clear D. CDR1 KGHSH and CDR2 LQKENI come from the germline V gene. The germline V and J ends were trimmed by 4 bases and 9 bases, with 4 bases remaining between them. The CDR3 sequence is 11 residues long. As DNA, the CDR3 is TGTGCCAGCTCACGAGGTTCACCCCTCCACTTT. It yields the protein CASSRGSPLHF.

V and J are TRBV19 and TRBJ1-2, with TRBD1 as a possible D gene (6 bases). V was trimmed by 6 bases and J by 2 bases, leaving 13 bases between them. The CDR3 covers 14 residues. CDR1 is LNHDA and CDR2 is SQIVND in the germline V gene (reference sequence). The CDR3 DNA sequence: TGTGCCAGTAGCTCCCTAGGGACAAACTATGGCTACACCTTC. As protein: CASSSLGTNYGYTF.

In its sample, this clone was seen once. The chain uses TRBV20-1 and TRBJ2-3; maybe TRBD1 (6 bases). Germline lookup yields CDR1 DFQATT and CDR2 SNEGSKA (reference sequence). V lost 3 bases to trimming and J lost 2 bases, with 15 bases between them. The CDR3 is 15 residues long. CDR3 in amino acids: CSASIFGGSTDTQYF. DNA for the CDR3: TGCAGTGCTAGTATATTTGGGGGCTCCACAGATACGCAGTATTTT.

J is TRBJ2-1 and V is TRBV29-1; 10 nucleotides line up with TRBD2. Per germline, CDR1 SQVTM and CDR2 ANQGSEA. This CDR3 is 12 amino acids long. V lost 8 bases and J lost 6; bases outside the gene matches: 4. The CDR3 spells CSIRTSGNEQFF. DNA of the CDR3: TGCAGCATCAGGACTAGCGGCAATGAGCAGTTCTTC.

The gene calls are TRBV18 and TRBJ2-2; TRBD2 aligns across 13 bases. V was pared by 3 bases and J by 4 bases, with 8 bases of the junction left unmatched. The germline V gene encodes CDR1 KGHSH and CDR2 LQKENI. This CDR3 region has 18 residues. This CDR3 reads CASSPPGLAGTGTGELFF. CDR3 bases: TGTGCCAGCTCACCGCCGGGACTAGCGGGGACCGGCACCGGGGAGCTGTTTTTT. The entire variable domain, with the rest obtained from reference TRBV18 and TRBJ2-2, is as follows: NAGVMQNPRHLVRRRGQEARLRCSPMKGHSHVYWYRQLPEEGLKFMVYLQKENIIDESGMPKERFSAEFPKEGPSILRIQQVVRGDSAAYFCASSPPGLAGTGTGELFFGEGSRLTVL.

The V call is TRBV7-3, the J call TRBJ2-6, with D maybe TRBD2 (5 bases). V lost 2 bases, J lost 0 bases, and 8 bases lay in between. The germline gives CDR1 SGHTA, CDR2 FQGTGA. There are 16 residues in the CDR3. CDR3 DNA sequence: TGTGCCAGCAGCTTACTGGGGAGCTCTGGGGCCAACGTCCTGACTTTC. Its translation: CASSLLGSSGANVLTF.

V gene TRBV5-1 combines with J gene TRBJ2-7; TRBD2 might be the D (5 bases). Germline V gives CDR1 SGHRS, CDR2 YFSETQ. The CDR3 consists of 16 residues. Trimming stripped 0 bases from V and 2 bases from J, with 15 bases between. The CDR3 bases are TGCGCCAGCAGCTTGGAGTCGTCTAGCTCGCCCTACGAGCAGTACTTC. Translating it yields CASSLESSSSPYEQYF.

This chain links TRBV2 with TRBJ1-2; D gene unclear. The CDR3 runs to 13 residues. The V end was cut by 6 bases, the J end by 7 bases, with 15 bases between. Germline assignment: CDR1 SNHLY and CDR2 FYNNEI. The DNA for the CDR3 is TGTGCCAGCAGCCCCGTGGGTACGGGTGGCTACACCTTC. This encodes CASSPVGTGGYTF.

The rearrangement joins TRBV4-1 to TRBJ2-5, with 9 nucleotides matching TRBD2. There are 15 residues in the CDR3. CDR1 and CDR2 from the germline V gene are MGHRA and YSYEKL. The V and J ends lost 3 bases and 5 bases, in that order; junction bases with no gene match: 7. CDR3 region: CASSQERGARETQYF. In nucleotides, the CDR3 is TGCGCCAGCAGCCAGGAGCGGGGGGCTCGGGAGACCCAGTACTTC.

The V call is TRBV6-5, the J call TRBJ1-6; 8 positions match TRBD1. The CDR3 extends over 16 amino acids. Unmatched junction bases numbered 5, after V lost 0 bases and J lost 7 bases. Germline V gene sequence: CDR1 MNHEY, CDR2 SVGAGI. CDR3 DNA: TGTGCCAGCAGTTACTCGATCGGACAGGGAAATTCACCCCTCCACTTT. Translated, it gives CASSYSIGQGNSPLHF.

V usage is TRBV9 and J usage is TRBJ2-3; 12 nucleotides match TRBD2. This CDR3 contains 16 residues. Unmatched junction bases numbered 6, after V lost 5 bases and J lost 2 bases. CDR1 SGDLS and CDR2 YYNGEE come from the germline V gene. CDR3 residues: CASRGLAGGSTDTQYF. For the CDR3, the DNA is TGTGCCAGCAGGGGTCTAGCGGGGGGGTCCACAGATACGCAGTATTTT. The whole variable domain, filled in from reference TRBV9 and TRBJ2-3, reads DSGVTQTPKHLITATGQRVTLRCSPRSGDLSVYWYQQSLDQGLQFLIQYYNGEERAKGNILERFSAQQFPDLHSELNLSSLELGDSALYFCASRGLAGGSTDTQYFGPGTRLTVL.

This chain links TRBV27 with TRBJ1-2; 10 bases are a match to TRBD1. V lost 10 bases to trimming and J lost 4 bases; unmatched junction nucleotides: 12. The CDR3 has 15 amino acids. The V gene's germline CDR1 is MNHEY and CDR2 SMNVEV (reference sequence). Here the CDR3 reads CATQPRTGGIYGYTF. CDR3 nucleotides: TGTGCCACCCAGCCTAGGACAGGGGGGATCTATGGCTACACCTTC.

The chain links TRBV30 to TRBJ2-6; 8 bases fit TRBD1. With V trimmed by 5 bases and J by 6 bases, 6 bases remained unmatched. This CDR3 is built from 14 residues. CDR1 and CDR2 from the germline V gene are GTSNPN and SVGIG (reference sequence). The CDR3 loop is CAWGGQEEANVLTF. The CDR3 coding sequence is TGTGCCTGGGGGGGACAGGAGGAGGCCAACGTCCTGACTTTC.

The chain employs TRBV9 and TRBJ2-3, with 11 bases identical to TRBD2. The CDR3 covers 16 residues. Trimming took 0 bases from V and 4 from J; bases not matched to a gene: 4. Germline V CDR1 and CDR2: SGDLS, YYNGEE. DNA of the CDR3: TGTGCCAGCAGCGTAGACTTAGCGGGGGGGGCAGATACGCAGTATTTT. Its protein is CASSVDLAGGADTQYF.

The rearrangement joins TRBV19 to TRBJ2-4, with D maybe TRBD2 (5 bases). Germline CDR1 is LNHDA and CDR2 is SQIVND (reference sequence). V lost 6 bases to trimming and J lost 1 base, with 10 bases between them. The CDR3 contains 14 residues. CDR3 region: CASRNRGAKNIQYF. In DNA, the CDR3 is TGTGCCAGTAGGAACCGGGGTGCCAAAAACATTCAGTACTTC.

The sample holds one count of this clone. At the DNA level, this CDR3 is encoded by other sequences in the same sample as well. In nucleotides, the CDR3 is TGTGCCAGCAGCTTTGGAGGTGGGAATGAAAAACTGTTTTTT. Residues: CASSFGGGNEKLFF. The rearrangement links TRBV7-9 to TRBJ1-4; D is undetermined. CDR1 and CDR2 (germline): SEHNR, FQNEAQ (reference sequence). The CDR3 runs to 14 residues. Trimming pared 3 bases from V and 5 bases from J, leaving 10 bases between. The whole variable domain, remainder taken from reference TRBV7-9 and TRBJ1-4, is DTGVSQNPRHKITKRGQNVTFRCDPISEHNRLYWYRQTLGQGPEFLTYFQNEAQLEKSRLLSDRFSAERPKGSFSTLEIQRTEQGDSAMYLCASSFGGGNEKLFFGSGTQLSVL.

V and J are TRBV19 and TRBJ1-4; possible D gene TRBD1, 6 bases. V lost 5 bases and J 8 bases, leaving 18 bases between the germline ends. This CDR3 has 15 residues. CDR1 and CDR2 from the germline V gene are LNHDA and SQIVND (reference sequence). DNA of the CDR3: TGTGCCAGTAGTTCACATTCGACTGGGGGCGAAAAACTGTTTTTT. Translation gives CASSSHSTGGEKLFF.

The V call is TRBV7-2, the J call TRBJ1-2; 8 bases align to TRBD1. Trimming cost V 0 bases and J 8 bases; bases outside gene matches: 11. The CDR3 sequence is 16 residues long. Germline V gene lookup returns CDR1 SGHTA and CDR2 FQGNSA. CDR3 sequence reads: CASSLASSGGARGYTF. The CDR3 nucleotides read TGTGCCAGCAGCTTAGCGTCGTCAGGGGGCGCTCGGGGCTACACCTTC.